This TCR beta chain was documented in a study of blood T cell repertoires in COVID-19. In the study overall: Some COVID-19 samples were acute and others convalescent; all came from the United States, Italy and Spain.

Deletions cut 1 base from V and 7 bases from J, with 8 bases between. The germline V gene encodes CDR1 SGHTA and CDR2 FQGTGA. The CDR3 has 13 residues. Measured with immunoSEQ multiplex PCR; TCRdb has only the in-frame clones, and not every one. The table lists 150,000 to 200,000 clones, more than 75% of them singletons. What was sequenced was PBMCs or T cells enriched from blood (not recorded which). The receptor was isolated from a woman aged 45-59 years who had recovered from COVID-19. The chain employs TRBV7-3 and TRBJ2-1, with D possibly being TRBD2 (6 bases). CDR3 nucleotide sequence: TGTGCCAGCAGCTTAAGACGGGGGAATGAGCAGTTCTTC. This sequence encodes CASSLRRGNEQFF.